The clone carrying this T cell receptor beta chain has a handful of counts. The sample belongs to a study of blood T cell repertoires in COVID-19. Libraries were prepared by immunoSEQ multiplex PCR; TCRdb keeps only in-frame clonotypes and omits some of them. The profile covers around 190,000 clones, with over 70% appearing a single time and around 6.9% taken by the ten largest. Per germline, CDR1 MGHDK and CDR2 SYGVNS. The CDR3 loop spans 14 amino acids. J gave up 7 bases and V 6 bases, and 5 bases lay outside the gene matches. The chain is built from TRBV25-1 and TRBJ2-1; 11 bases are shared with TRBD2. Sequencing was performed on peripheral blood. The sequence was collected from a man in his sixties with acute or convalescent COVID-19. CDR3 in amino acids: CASRPTSGVNEQFF. CDR3 DNA: TGTGCCAGCAGGCCGACTAGCGGGGTTAATGAGCAGTTCTTC.